A selection of T cell receptor beta chains follows, all from one sample in a study of blood T cell repertoires in COVID-19. Sequencing used immunoSEQ multiplex PCR; TCRdb keeps in-frame clones, though not all of them. In the table there are around 68,000 clones, more than 75% of which are singletons. What was sequenced was peripheral blood. The receptors were gathered from a human donor in a cohort sampled during active COVID-19. Both conserved end residues are part of each CDR3. The D gene is left open where the match is weak. Clone size is given for some rows only: seen once, a few or many times, or a class if the clone is expanded.

j_call,d_call,v_call,clone_size,cdr3_nt,cdr3_aa
TRBJ2-3,TRBD1,TRBV28,.,TGTGCCAGCAGTTTAAGGGGGCAGAGCACAGATACGCAGTATTTT,CASSLRGQSTDTQYF
TRBJ1-1,.,TRBV2,.,TGTGCCAGCATTTCAGCCCTTAGGGGGACTGAAGCTTTCTTT,CASISALRGTEAFF
TRBJ1-6,TRBD1,TRBV6-5,once,TGTGCCAGCAGTTACTTCCGGACAGGGGAATCACCCCTCCACTTT,CASSYFRTGESPLHF
TRBJ1-4,TRBD1,TRBV6-1,once,TGTGCCAGCAGTGAGTTGACAGGGACTAATGAAAAACTGTTTTTT,CASSELTGTNEKLFF
TRBJ1-2,.,TRBV6-5,.,TGTGCCAGCAGTTGCTCGATAACCCTCGGGGGCTACACCTTC,CASSCSITLGGYTF
TRBJ1-2,.,TRBV12-3/TRBV12-4,.,TGTGCCAGCAGTTTAATCGGGGTGGGCTACACCTTC,CASSLIGVGYTF
TRBJ2-2,TRBD2,TRBV6-4,.,TGTGCCAGCAGTGACCAGACTAGCGGGGGGCTCCCGGGCACCGGGGAGCTGTTTTTT,CASSDQTSGGLPGTGELFF
TRBJ2-5,TRBD1,TRBV19,.,TGTGCCAGTAGTATAGGGGCAGGGGGCCAAGAGACCCAGTACTTC,CASSIGAGGQETQYF
TRBJ1-3,.,TRBV7-9,.,TGTGCCAGCAGCTTCACTCTAACCAGCGACTCTGGAAACACCATATATTTT,CASSFTLTSDSGNTIYF
TRBJ1-5,.,TRBV4-1,.,TGCGCCAGCAGCCAAGGCAGGGTACAACAGCCCCAGCATTTT,CASSQGRVQQPQHF
TRBJ1-4,.,TRBV12-3/TRBV12-4,.,TGTGCCAGCAGTTCCCTAACAGGCGAAAAACTGTTTTTT,CASSSLTGEKLFF
TRBJ1-6,.,TRBV18,.,TGTGCCAGCTCACCGGGGGCAGCCCACCTTCAAGATTCACCCCTCCACTTT,CASSPGAAHLQDSPLHF
TRBJ1-2,TRBD1,TRBV6-5,.,TGTGCCAGCGGGACAGGGAGAAATGGCTACACCTTC,CASGTGRNGYTF
TRBJ1-1,TRBD1,TRBV12-5,.,TGTGCTAGTGGCTTCGGGACAGGAATGAACACTGAAGCTTTCTTT,CASGFGTGMNTEAFF
TRBJ1-1,.,TRBV11-2,.,TGTGCCAGCAGCTTAGGAGCAGGATTTCAGCCTGAAGCTTTCTTT,CASSLGAGFQPEAFF
TRBJ2-7,TRBD2,TRBV10-3,.,TGTGCCACCCGAGCGGGGGGGAACTCCTACGAGCAGTACTTC,CATRAGGNSYEQYF
TRBJ1-4,.,TRBV24-1,.,TGTGCCACCAGTGATGGGGCACATGAAAAACTGTTTTTT,CATSDGAHEKLFF
TRBJ2-7,.,TRBV7-8,.,TGTGCCAGCAGCCTGGCCCTCAACAGGGCCTCTGTATATGAGCAGTACTTC,CASSLALNRASVYEQYF
TRBJ2-3,.,TRBV11-2,few,TGTGCCAGCAGCTCAGGATCTACGCAGTATTTT,CASSSGSTQYF
TRBJ1-1,.,TRBV12-2,.,TGTGCAAGTCGCTCGATGGACAGGGGGCACACTGAAGCTTTCTTT,CASRSMDRGHTEAFF
TRBJ2-3,.,TRBV29-1,.,TGCAGCGTTGAAAGGGGGGGCGGTTTCACAGATACGCAGTATTTT,CSVERGGGFTDTQYF
TRBJ2-3,TRBD2,TRBV6-4,.,TGTGCCAGCAGTGAAGCGGGGGGGGCAGATACGCAGTATTTT,CASSEAGGADTQYF
TRBJ2-5,.,TRBV7-8,.,TGTGCCAGCAGCTTAAGGGGGTTTGGTGGTAGGGAGACCCAGTACTTC,CASSLRGFGGRETQYF
TRBJ1-1,.,TRBV10-3,.,TGTGCCATCGGAAGACAGGAGAACACTGAAGCTTTCTTT,CAIGRQENTEAFF
TRBJ1-2,.,TRBV7-2,.,TGTGCCAGCAGCCCCATCGGAGTCTATGGCTACACCTTC,CASSPIGVYGYTF